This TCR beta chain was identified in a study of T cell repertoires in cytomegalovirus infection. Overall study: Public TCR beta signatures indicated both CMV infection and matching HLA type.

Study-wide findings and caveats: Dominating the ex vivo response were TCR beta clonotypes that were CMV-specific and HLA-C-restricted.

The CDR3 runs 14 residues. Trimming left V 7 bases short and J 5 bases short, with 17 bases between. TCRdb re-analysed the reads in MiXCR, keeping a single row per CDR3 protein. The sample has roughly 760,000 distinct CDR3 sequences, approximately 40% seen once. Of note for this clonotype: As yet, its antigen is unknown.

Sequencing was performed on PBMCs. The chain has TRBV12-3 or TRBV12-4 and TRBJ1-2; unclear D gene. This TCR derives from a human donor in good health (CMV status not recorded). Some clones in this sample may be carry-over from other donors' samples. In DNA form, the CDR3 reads TGTGCCAGCACCTCCTCGGACGGAGGTTATGGCTACACCTTC. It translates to CASTSSDGGYGYTF.